This T cell receptor beta chain comes out of a study of cytomegalovirus exposure and HLA in healthy donors. Study context: Of around 410 genotyped donors, roughly 81% grouped in the Caucasian-associated ancestry cluster.

J lost 3 bases, V lost 4 bases, and 2 bases had no gene match. The CDR3 is 14 amino acids. Per the germline V gene, CDR1 is KGHSH and CDR2 is LQKENI. PCR used 60 Vbeta primers and 13 Jbeta primers. TCRdb keeps only in-frame clones here, not all; method: immunoSEQ multiplex PCR. The sample has under 200,000 clones. The sequence came from a woman under 30 in good health and CMV-seropositive. The specimen sequenced was PBMCs. V usage is TRBV18 and J usage is TRBJ2-7, with 11 bases fitting TRBD1. CDR3 DNA: TGTGCCAGCTCACACGGGACAGGGGGCTACGAGCAGTACTTC. Residues: CASSHGTGGYEQYF.